This T cell receptor beta chain was identified in a study of cytomegalovirus exposure and HLA in healthy donors. As for the study in general: Previous work identified roughly 120 million unique TCR beta sequences from around 180 million T cells.

V was pared by 6 bases and J by 8 bases, with 8 bases of the junction left unmatched. The CDR3 spans 13 residues. The germline CDR1 and CDR2 sequences are MNHEY and SVGAGI. Overall study findings and caveats: Within a later analysis, the majority of CMV-associated TCR beta chains appeared HLA-restricted.

To note about this clone: Its antigen is not identified.

PCR primers comprised 60 Vbeta and 13 Jbeta primers. TCRdb's table, derived via immunoSEQ multiplex PCR, lists solely in-frame clones and lacks some. Among 85,000 to 100,000 clones listed, more than 60% were seen once. Sequenced input: PBMCs. The clonotype comes from a man over 45 in good health and CMV-seropositive. The rearrangement uses TRBV6-5 and TRBJ1-2, with TRBD1 identical over 8 bases. The CDR3 sequence is CASSRTDRGGYTF. The CDR3 region has the DNA TGTGCCAGCAGCCGAACCGACAGGGGCGGCTACACCTTC.